Given below is one T cell receptor (beta chain) in context. At one end the junction does not follow the germline gene, possibly because of a read error. The library came from three nested PCR rounds adapted from ARM-PCR protocols. In TCRdb, the multiplex PCR reads were re-called with MiXCR into one record per CDR3 protein. The repertoire includes about 90,000 distinct CDR3 sequences, 76% of them detected once, and roughly 22% sits in the top ten. This CDR3 has 16 amino acids. Germline V gene lookup returns CDR1 MGHRA and CDR2 YSYEKL. The record originates from a study of tumor and adjacent non-tumor tissue in lung cancer. RNA was extracted from bulk tissue without any cell sorting. More than 3 cm separated this lung sample from the edge of the tumor.

The sample consisted of distant non-tumor lung tissue. The clonotype was recovered from a woman between 50 and 59 years old with non-small cell lung cancer. This chain links TRBV4-1 with TRBJ2-3, with D perhaps assigned TRBD1 or TRBD2 (6 bases each). The CDR3 loop is CANSRGGMGGTDTQYF. CDR3 sequence (DNA): TGCGCCAACAGCCGCGGAGGGATGGGGGGCACAGATACGCAGTACTTT.